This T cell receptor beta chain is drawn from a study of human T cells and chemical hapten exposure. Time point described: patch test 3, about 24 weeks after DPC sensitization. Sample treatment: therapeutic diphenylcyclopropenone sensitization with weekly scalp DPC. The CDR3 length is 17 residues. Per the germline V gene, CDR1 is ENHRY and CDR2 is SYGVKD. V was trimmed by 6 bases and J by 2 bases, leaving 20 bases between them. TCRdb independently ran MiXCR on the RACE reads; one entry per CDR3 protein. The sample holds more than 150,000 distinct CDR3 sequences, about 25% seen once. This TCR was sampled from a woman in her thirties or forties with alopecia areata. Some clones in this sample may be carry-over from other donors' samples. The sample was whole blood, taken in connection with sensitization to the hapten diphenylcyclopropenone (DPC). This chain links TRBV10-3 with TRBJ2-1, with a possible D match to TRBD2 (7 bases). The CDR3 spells CAISATRGGITYNEQFF. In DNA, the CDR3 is TGTGCCATCAGCGCCACGAGGGGGGGGATTACCTACAATGAGCAGTTCTTC.